This T cell receptor beta chain was retrieved from a study of T cells after yellow fever vaccination. V shed 4 bases and J shed 5 bases, with 18 bases lying between them. The CDR3 consists of 16 residues. Germline V lookup: CDR1 KGHDR, CDR2 SFDVKD. In regard to this clonotype: This may be a read error: a much more frequent sequence differs by one nucleotide.

One entry per CDR3 protein, called by TCRdb with MiXCR from the 5' RACE reads. The sample lists 450,000 to 650,000 distinct CDR3 sequences, 21% occurring once. The sequence derives from a man between 18 and 29 years old who received the YFV17D yellow fever vaccine. V usage is TRBV24-1 and J usage is TRBJ2-3; weak D call: TRBD2 (7 bases). The input for sequencing was PBMCs, taken approximately 20 days after the first yellow fever vaccination. The CDR3 nucleotides are TGTGCCACCAGTGAGGCCCAGGGGAGGGACCTAGATACGCAGTATTTT. Translated: CATSEAQGRDLDTQYF.